This T cell receptor beta chain is from a study of cytomegalovirus exposure and HLA in healthy donors. Amplification used 60 Vbeta primers and 13 Jbeta primers. Assay: immunoSEQ multiplex PCR; the TCRdb copy retains only in-frame clones and omits some. This sample has 220,000 or so clones; about 70% occur once, and the top ten carry under 2%. The source material was PBMCs. The sequence was collected from a woman between 25 and 40 years old in good health and CMV-seronegative.

The CDR3, as DNA: TGCGCCAGCAGCCAGGGTAAGGGGACAGGGTCCTCTGGGGCCAACGTCCTGACTTTC. It yields the protein CASSQGKGTGSSGANVLTF. The chain couples TRBV4-1 to TRBJ2-6, with 9 bases aligning to TRBD1. Per germline, CDR1 MGHRA and CDR2 YSYEKL. J gave up 0 bases and V 3 bases, and 9 bases lay outside the gene matches. The CDR3 has 19 amino acids.